This TCR beta chain was captured in a study of T cells after yellow fever vaccination. The CDR3 extends over 16 amino acids. CDR1 and CDR2 (germline): MNHEY, SVGAGI. The V and J ends lost 0 bases and 1 base respectively, with 12 bases between them. TCRdb called the 5' RACE reads again in MiXCR, with one record for every CDR3 protein. The sample has around 590,000 distinct CDR3 sequences, 9% to 15% seen once. This clonotype was counted ten times or more. This clonotype originated in a young man who received the YFV17D yellow fever vaccine. The J gene is TRBJ1-1, the V gene TRBV6-5; D call uncertain. The sequences come from PBMCs, collected on the day of the yellow fever booster vaccination. This CDR3 is CASSYSIPLGNTEAFF. CDR3 coding DNA: TGTGCCAGCAGTTACTCTATTCCCCTGGGGAACACTGAAGCTTTCTTT.